This TCR beta chain was recovered during a study of cytomegalovirus exposure and HLA in healthy donors. PCR was performed using 60 Vbeta and 13 Jbeta primers. Sequencing used immunoSEQ multiplex PCR; TCRdb keeps in-frame clones, though not all of them. The table shows approximately 84,000 clones, with 74% occurring only once. Study-wide results and caveats: Most of the CMV-associated TCR beta chains (in a later analysis) appeared to be HLA-restricted. What was likely a sequencing artifact was a cluster of highly shared sequence variants. Solely CMV serostatus was available to characterize immune exposure. The authors later linked a missense DCLRE1C variant to TCR beta V- and J-gene trimming.

This clone was recorded many times. Its antigen is currently unknown. CDR1 is MNHNS and CDR2 is SASEGT in the germline V gene. Trimming took 6 bases from V and 7 from J, leaving 12 bases between them. The CDR3 loop spans 12 amino acids. This chain connects TRBV6-1 to TRBJ1-1; D is uncertain. This sequence was found in a man in his forties or fifties in good health and CMV-seropositive. Sequencing used PBMCs. CDR3 bases: TGTGCCAGCAGGACGGGTGAACATGAAGCTTTCTTT. Protein product: CASRTGEHEAFF.